This T cell receptor beta chain was retrieved from a study of technical replicates of blood from several donors. CDR3 length: 16 residues. Here immunoSEQ multiplex PCR was the method, and the copy in TCRdb shows in-frame clones only, minus some. The table includes 50,000 to 55,000 clones, 70% to 90% detected once. This chain joins TRBV21-1 and TRBJ2-7; the table's D call TRBD2 went unverified against the DNA. TRBV21-1 corresponds to a pseudogene. The sample taken for sequencing was PBMCs. The clonotype originates from a human donor in good health. Some clones in this sample may be carry-over from other donors' samples. The CDR3 sequence is CASSKSEGGSRYEQYF. In DNA form, the CDR3 reads TGTGCCAGCAGCAAATCGGAAGGCGGGAGTAGATACGAGCAGTACTTC.